This T cell receptor (beta chain) originates from a study of OX40 agonist ivuxolimab in advanced cancers. Study-wide context: Three patients had partial responses: one hepatocellular carcinoma, two cutaneous melanoma.

Study-wide results and caveats: Among expanded peripheral T cells, antigen specificity went undetermined.

With regard to this clone: Its antigen is not known.

Sequencing was performed with immunoSEQ multiplex PCR; in TCRdb, only in-frame clones are kept and a portion is missing. The table records around 150,000 clones, 90% of them present only once. Here the sequenced sample was CD4+ or CD8+ T cells sorted from blood, taken in a trial of the OX40 agonist ivuxolimab. The sequence came from an adult with an advanced solid tumor such as melanoma, head and neck, liver or kidney cancer.

The CDR3 region has the DNA TGTGCCAGCAAGGACAAGAGTTTAAGGGGGACCAATGAGCAGTTCTTC. Amino acid sequence: CASKDKSLRGTNEQFF. The rearrangement uses TRBV28 and TRBJ2-1; a possible D gene is TRBD1 (6 bases). The CDR3 is made up of 16 amino acids. Germline assignment: CDR1 MDHEN and CDR2 SYDVKM. The ends were cut back, 7 bases at V and 6 bases at J, with 22 bases in the middle. Together with reference TRBV28 and TRBJ2-1, the CDR3 gives the full variable domain: DVKVTQSSRYLVKRTGEKVFLECVQDMDHENMFWYRQDPGLGLRLIYFSYDVKMKEKGDIPEGYSVSREKKERFSLILESASTNQTSMYLCASKDKSLRGTNEQFFGPGTRLTVL.